This entry lists 8 T cell receptor beta chains sequenced from one sample in a study of shared clonotypes between healthy human individuals. Some clones are missing from TCRdb's copy, which holds only in-frame ones; the method was immunoSEQ multiplex PCR. The sample includes over a million clones, around four fifths of them seen just once. The sample was memory CD4+ T cells sorted from blood. Regarding subset: CD45RA-negative fraction. Receptors originate from a man aged 18-30 years in good health.

This clone has more than one count but fewer than ten. The chain links TRBV5-1 to TRBJ2-2, with 13 bases aligning to TRBD2. The CDR3 consists of 16 residues. V lost 3 bases to trimming and J lost 11 bases; unmatched junction nucleotides: 10. CDR1 is SGHRS and CDR2 is YFSETQ in the germline V gene. The CDR3 protein is CASSSGTSGTLVELFF. The DNA for the CDR3 is TGCGCCAGCAGCTCTGGGACTAGCGGGACTCTTGTAGAGCTGTTTTTT. The full variable domain, with the rest looked up from reference TRBV5-1 and TRBJ2-2, is KAGVTQTPRYLIKTRGQQVTLSCSPISGHRSVSWYQQTPGQGLQFLFEYFSETQRNKGNFPGRFSGRQFSNSRSEMNVSTLELGDSALYLCASSSGTSGTLVELFFGEGSRLTVL.

The rearrangement links TRBV5-1 to TRBJ1-5; D is uncertain. The germline V gene has CDR1 SGHRS and CDR2 YFSETQ. Trimming cost V 1 base and J 7 bases, with 9 bases left between them. This CDR3 comprises 13 residues. CDR3 sequence reads: CASSLRSGQPQHF. The CDR3 region has the DNA TGCGCCAGCAGCTTGCGGTCGGGGCAGCCCCAGCATTTT. The whole variable domain, filled in from reference TRBV5-1 and TRBJ1-5, reads KAGVTQTPRYLIKTRGQQVTLSCSPISGHRSVSWYQQTPGQGLQFLFEYFSETQRNKGNFPGRFSGRQFSNSRSEMNVSTLELGDSALYLCASSLRSGQPQHFGDGTRLSIL.

The rearrangement uses TRBV7-8 and TRBJ1-3, with D uncertain. V lost 0 bases and J lost 4, with 4 bases in between. Germline V gene data show CDR1 as SGHVS and CDR2 as FQNEAQ. The CDR3 contains 13 residues. This chain's CDR3 is CASSLAAGNTIYF. The CDR3 DNA reads TGTGCCAGCAGCTTAGCGGCAGGAAACACCATATATTTT.

The chain joins TRBV19 to TRBJ1-1; 12 positions match TRBD1. CDR3 length: 17 amino acids. The V and J ends lost 4 bases and 0 bases, in that order; junction bases with no gene match: 6. From germline, CDR1 is LNHDA and CDR2 SQIVND (reference sequence). This chain's CDR3 is CASSTRDRGRVNTEAFF. DNA of the CDR3: TGTGCCAGTAGTACTCGGGACAGGGGGCGCGTGAACACTGAAGCTTTCTTT. Full variable domain (missing parts from reference TRBV19 and TRBJ1-1): DGGITQSPKYLFRKEGQNVTLSCEQNLNHDAMYWYRQDPGQGLRLIYYSQIVNDFQKGDIAEGYSVSREKKESFPLTVTSAQKNPTAFYLCASSTRDRGRVNTEAFFGQGTRLTVV.

The gene calls are TRBV6-6 and TRBJ1-1; D ambiguous. Germline assignment: CDR1 MNHNY and CDR2 SVGAGI (reference sequence). Trimming removed 7 bases at V and 1 base at J, with 10 bases between. CDR3 length: 13 amino acids. As DNA, the CDR3 is TGTGCCAGCAAGAGGACGGAGAACACTGAAGCTTTCTTT. Protein: CASKRTENTEAFF.

The chain has TRBV5-6 and TRBJ1-4; D gene unclear. CDR1 is SGHDT, CDR2 YYEEEE, per germline. There are 15 residues in the CDR3. V lost 2 bases, J lost 2 bases, and 10 bases lay in between. The CDR3: CASSFVGATNEKLFF. In nucleotides, the CDR3 is TGTGCCAGCAGCTTTGTCGGAGCTACTAATGAAAAACTGTTTTTT.

This clone appeared a single time. The chain joins TRBV6-1 to TRBJ1-1, with 9 bases matching TRBD1. The CDR3 is 15 residues long. In germline, CDR1 is MNHNS, CDR2 SASEGT. Germline trimming cut 6 bases from V and 5 bases from J; bases unmatched to any gene: 10. CDR3 nucleotide sequence: TGTGCCAGCAGCGTGAAGACAGGGGGAGGGACTGAAGCTTTCTTT. Protein product: CASSVKTGGGTEAFF.

V is TRBV5-8 and J is TRBJ2-5; weak D call: TRBD2 (6 bases). V dropped 7 bases and J dropped 4 bases, with 17 bases sitting between them. The germline gives CDR1 SGHTS, CDR2 YDEGEE. CDR3 length: 14 amino acids. The DNA of the CDR3 is TGTGCCAGCGGGGGGTCGTTTTCGGGAGAGACCCAGTACTTC. Translated, it gives CASGGSFSGETQYF.